These T cell receptor beta chains were read from a single sample in a study of T cell responses to AZD1222 COVID-19 vaccine. Only in-frame clones appear in the TCRdb table, and some are missing; sequencing was by immunoSEQ multiplex PCR. The sample includes approximately 150,000 clones, about 91% of them seen just once. The material was peripheral blood, obtained 28 days after the second AZD1222 dose. The receptors stem from an adult who received the AZD1222 COVID-19 vaccine. Each CDR3 is given with its conserved first and last residue. A D gene is named only where the DNA matches it firmly. Clone size is stated in some rows and not others, as once, few, many or a class when expanded.

CDR3 protein: CASSQAPQGRKAFF
CDR3 DNA: TGTGCCAGCAGCCAAGCTCCACAGGGGAGGAAAGCTTTCTTT
V gene: TRBV3-1/TRBV3-2
D gene: TRBD1
J gene: TRBJ1-1
clone size: -

CDR3 protein: CALLAGGIHEQFF
CDR3 DNA: TGTGCCTTATTAGCGGGAGGGATCCATGAGCAGTTCTTC
V gene: TRBV30
D gene: TRBD2
J gene: TRBJ2-1
clone size: -

CDR3 protein: CASKYSGYTF
CDR3 DNA: TGTGCCAGCAAATATTCTGGCTACACCTTC
V gene: TRBV6-5
D gene: -
J gene: TRBJ1-2
clone size: -

CDR3 protein: CASSQDRQGNQPQHF
CDR3 DNA: TGTGCCAGCAGCCAAGATCGACAAGGTAATCAGCCCCAGCATTTT
V gene: TRBV4-2
D gene: -
J gene: TRBJ1-5
clone size: -

CDR3 protein: CASSSEGETQYF
CDR3 DNA: TGTGCCAGCAGTTCGGAGGGGGAGACCCAGTACTTC
V gene: TRBV25-1
D gene: -
J gene: TRBJ2-5
clone size: once

CDR3 protein: CASSPLGEPQHF
CDR3 DNA: TGTGCCAGCAGCCCCCTAGGTGAGCCCCAGCATTTT
V gene: TRBV12-3/TRBV12-4
D gene: -
J gene: TRBJ1-5
clone size: once

CDR3 protein: CASSTGANYGYTF
CDR3 DNA: TGTGCCAGCTCTACAGGGGCTAACTATGGCTACACCTTC
V gene: TRBV21-1
D gene: -
J gene: TRBJ1-2
clone size: -

CDR3 protein: CASSVRAYEQYF
CDR3 DNA: TGTGCCAGCAGTGTCAGGGCATACGAGCAGTACTTC
V gene: TRBV2
D gene: -
J gene: TRBJ2-7
clone size: -

CDR3 protein: CASSRQENTEAFF
CDR3 DNA: TGTGCCAGCAGTCGACAGGAAAACACTGAAGCTTTCTTT
V gene: TRBV12-3/TRBV12-4
D gene: -
J gene: TRBJ1-1
clone size: -

CDR3 protein: CASSYSYRNRPMNEQFF
CDR3 DNA: TGTGCCAGCAGTTACTCCTACCGGAACAGGCCCATGAATGAGCAGTTCTTC
V gene: TRBV6-2/TRBV6-3
D gene: -
J gene: TRBJ2-1
clone size: once

CDR3 protein: CASSEEGSIAGELFF
CDR3 DNA: TGTGCCAGCAGTGAAGAGGGGAGCATCGCCGGGGAGCTGTTTTTT
V gene: TRBV6-1
D gene: -
J gene: TRBJ2-2
clone size: -

CDR3 protein: CASSPLSALSGSTEAFF
CDR3 DNA: TGTGCCAGCAGCCCCCTCAGCGCCCTCTCGGGAAGCACTGAAGCTTTCTTT
V gene: TRBV5-5
D gene: -
J gene: TRBJ1-1
clone size: -

CDR3 protein: CASSYSNYNEQFF
CDR3 DNA: TGTGCCAGCAGTTACTCGAATTACAATGAGCAGTTCTTC
V gene: TRBV6-5
D gene: -
J gene: TRBJ2-1
clone size: -

CDR3 protein: CASSSGDGGLAETQYF
CDR3 DNA: TGTGCCAGCAGCTCTGGGGATGGGGGGCTAGCAGAGACCCAGTACTTC
V gene: TRBV5-5
D gene: -
J gene: TRBJ2-5
clone size: few

CDR3 protein: CASSFDRAATNEKLFF
CDR3 DNA: TGTGCCAGCAGTTTCGACAGGGCCGCAACTAATGAAAAACTGTTTTTT
V gene: TRBV28
D gene: TRBD1
J gene: TRBJ1-4
clone size: -

CDR3 protein: CASSLNHGTVNTEAFF
CDR3 DNA: TGTGCCAGCAGCTTAAATCACGGGACAGTGAACACTGAAGCTTTCTTT
V gene: TRBV7-2
D gene: TRBD1
J gene: TRBJ1-1
clone size: once

CDR3 protein: CASSMTGDYGYTF
CDR3 DNA: TGTGCCAGCAGTATGACAGGGGACTATGGCTACACCTTC
V gene: TRBV7-9
D gene: TRBD1
J gene: TRBJ1-2
clone size: -

CDR3 protein: CASSPAGRGTIYF
CDR3 DNA: TGTGCCAGCAGTCCCGCAGGCCGAGGGACCATATATTTT
V gene: TRBV27
D gene: -
J gene: TRBJ1-3
clone size: -

CDR3 protein: CASSLEPGSSYNSPLHF
CDR3 DNA: TGTGCCAGCAGCTTGGAGCCGGGGAGCTCCTATAATTCACCCCTCCACTTT
V gene: TRBV5-4
D gene: -
J gene: TRBJ1-6
clone size: -

CDR3 protein: CASSFRAESEAFF
CDR3 DNA: TGTGCCAGCAGTTTCAGGGCGGAGAGTGAAGCTTTCTTT
V gene: TRBV6-5
D gene: -
J gene: TRBJ1-1
clone size: many

CDR3 protein: CASSPGTYTLSGEQYF
CDR3 DNA: TGCGCCAGCAGCCCAGGGACCTATACGTTATCTGGCGAGCAGTACTTC
V gene: TRBV5-1
D gene: -
J gene: TRBJ2-7
clone size: -

CDR3 protein: CASSTGQAVYGYTF
CDR3 DNA: TGTGCCAGCAGCACGGGACAGGCGGTCTATGGCTACACCTTC
V gene: TRBV7-2
D gene: TRBD1
J gene: TRBJ1-2
clone size: -

CDR3 protein: CASSVGGGTPEKLFF
CDR3 DNA: TGTGCCAGCAGCGTGGGGGGAGGAACCCCTGAAAAACTGTTTTTT
V gene: TRBV9
D gene: -
J gene: TRBJ1-4
clone size: -

CDR3 protein: CASSLGRRRGSGNGYTF
CDR3 DNA: TGTGCCAGCAGCTTAGGCCGGCGCAGGGGAAGTGGGAATGGCTACACCTTC
V gene: TRBV7-8
D gene: -
J gene: TRBJ1-2
clone size: once

CDR3 protein: CASKPQGAGELFF
CDR3 DNA: TGTGCCAGCAAACCTCAGGGGGCCGGGGAGCTGTTTTTT
V gene: TRBV25-1
D gene: TRBD1
J gene: TRBJ2-2
clone size: -

CDR3 protein: CASSLGVYEQFF
CDR3 DNA: TGTGCCAGCAGTTTGGGGGTATATGAGCAGTTCTTC
V gene: TRBV6-1
D gene: -
J gene: TRBJ2-1
clone size: once

CDR3 protein: CASSSGGLRVRGYTF
CDR3 DNA: TGTGCCAGCAGCTCCGGGGGACTTCGAGTGCGTGGCTACACCTTC
V gene: TRBV5-8
D gene: -
J gene: TRBJ1-2
clone size: -

CDR3 protein: CASSSNAPGTANYEQYF
CDR3 DNA: TGTGCCAGCAGCTCCAACGCCCCCGGGACAGCCAACTACGAGCAGTACTTC
V gene: TRBV27
D gene: TRBD1
J gene: TRBJ2-7
clone size: -

CDR3 protein: CASSPNRGSGAGELFF
CDR3 DNA: TGTGCCAGCAGCCCGAACCGGGGTAGCGGGGCCGGGGAGCTGTTTTTT
V gene: TRBV4-2
D gene: TRBD2
J gene: TRBJ2-2
clone size: -

CDR3 protein: CASSTGHINSPLHF
CDR3 DNA: TGTGCCAGTAGTACGGGACACATTAATTCACCCCTCCACTTT
V gene: TRBV19
D gene: -
J gene: TRBJ1-6
clone size: -

CDR3 protein: CASSLERSTEAFF
CDR3 DNA: TGTGCCAGCAGTTTAGAAAGGAGCACTGAAGCTTTCTTT
V gene: TRBV12-3/TRBV12-4
D gene: -
J gene: TRBJ1-1
clone size: -

CDR3 protein: CASSSSGGTEAFF
CDR3 DNA: TGCGCCAGCAGCTCCTCAGGGGGCACTGAAGCTTTCTTT
V gene: TRBV5-1
D gene: TRBD1
J gene: TRBJ1-1
clone size: -

CDR3 protein: CASSYSSEERTQYF
CDR3 DNA: TGTGCCAGCAGTTACTCGTCCGAGGAACGTACGCAGTATTTT
V gene: TRBV6-5
D gene: -
J gene: TRBJ2-3
clone size: -

CDR3 protein: CASSGTSGSPTDTQYF
CDR3 DNA: TGTGCCAGCAGTGGGACTAGCGGGAGCCCTACAGATACGCAGTATTTT
V gene: TRBV2
D gene: TRBD2
J gene: TRBJ2-3
clone size: -

CDR3 protein: CASSIPGAGGYTF
CDR3 DNA: TGTGCCAGTAGTATCCCAGGGGCCGGGGGCTACACCTTC
V gene: TRBV19
D gene: -
J gene: TRBJ1-2
clone size: -

CDR3 protein: CASSLWDSTGWQVNQPQHF
CDR3 DNA: TGTGCCAGCAGTTTATGGGATTCGACAGGGTGGCAGGTCAATCAGCCCCAGCATTTT
V gene: TRBV28
D gene: TRBD1
J gene: TRBJ1-5
clone size: few

CDR3 protein: CASSLVRGRTEAFF
CDR3 DNA: TGTGCCAGCAGCTTAGTCAGGGGGCGCACTGAAGCTTTCTTT
V gene: TRBV11-2
D gene: TRBD1
J gene: TRBJ1-1
clone size: -

CDR3 protein: CASSPPGGRTLNEQYF
CDR3 DNA: TGTGCCAGCTCTCCCCCAGGGGGAAGGACGTTGAACGAGCAGTACTTC
V gene: TRBV18
D gene: TRBD1
J gene: TRBJ2-7
clone size: -

CDR3 protein: CAWIGGLGYGYTF
CDR3 DNA: TGTGCCTGGATAGGGGGGCTTGGCTATGGCTACACCTTC
V gene: TRBV30
D gene: -
J gene: TRBJ1-2
clone size: -

CDR3 protein: CASGGRGNQPQHF
CDR3 DNA: TGTGCCAGTGGAGGGAGGGGGAATCAGCCCCAGCATTTT
V gene: TRBV19
D gene: -
J gene: TRBJ1-5
clone size: -